Listed below are T cell receptor beta chains from one sample, sequenced in a study of regulatory T cells in long-lasting Graves disease. From the multiplex PCR reads, TCRdb called clonotypes with MiXCR, one entry per CDR3 protein. This sample carries about 430,000 distinct CDR3 sequences, about 15% of them seen once, and the ten largest clones take about 7.6%. This sample was shared with a second study, whose subject was T cells in Graves' hyperthyroidism and ophthalmopathy.

Sequences were derived from peripheral blood mononuclear cells (PBMCs), sampled at new diagnosis, from a patient treated with antithyroid drugs. The receptor set was obtained from a woman between 40 and 55 years old with Graves disease. Each CDR3 is given with its conserved first and last residue.

TRBV2	TRBJ2-1	CASIPSYNEQFF
TRBV7-2	TRBJ2-5	CASSSHMTLAGDQETQYF
TRBV4-1	TRBJ2-5	CASSQGTQETQYF
TRBV6-2/TRBV6-3	TRBJ2-7	CASRHHSTTISYEQYF
TRBV4-2	TRBJ2-3	CASSQGGGGRDTQYF
TRBV7-8	TRBJ1-4	CASSPQRSGVVAREKLFF
TRBV3-1	TRBJ1-1	CASSQLGNTEAFF
TRBV2	TRBJ2-1	CASSRGETRYF
TRBV11-2	TRBJ2-5	CASRIPQGDETQYF
TRBV11-2	TRBJ2-7	CVGSPTPYEQYF
TRBV7-9	TRBJ1-1	CASSLDPVNTEAFF
TRBV7-9	TRBJ2-3	CASSLETSGTFGGDTQYF
TRBV27	TRBJ1-4	CASSRWGTTNEKLFF
TRBV11-3	TRBJ1-1	CASSFQQGEGAFF
TRBV10-2	TRBJ2-2	CASRDTGGYTGELFF
TRBV20-1	TRBJ2-5	CSASTTYQETQYF
TRBV13	TRBJ2-1	CASSSLAHSYNEQFF
TRBV5-1	TRBJ2-2	CASSLAGGTNTGELFF
TRBV12-3/TRBV12-4	TRBJ1-1	CASTTAYTEAFF
TRBV20-1	TRBJ1-3	CSARSPDTGNTIYF
TRBV10-3	TRBJ1-2	CAINAFGRGQGQNYGYTF
TRBV11-1	TRBJ2-7	CASSLGASTMGYEQYF
TRBV4-2	TRBJ2-5	CASSQEEWDRTQETQYF
TRBV7-8	TRBJ2-1	CASSLARLGHYNEQFF
TRBV9	TRBJ2-5	CASSVAGLAGVKETQYF
TRBV6-2/TRBV6-3	TRBJ1-1	CASQGTAYTEAFF
TRBV11-2	TRBJ2-7	CASSWDRFSYEQYF
TRBV15	TRBJ1-4	CATSRDNPTTNEKLFF
TRBV6-1	TRBJ2-1	CATLGPDSYNEQFF
TRBV29-1	TRBJ2-1	CSVIARPPRGNEQFF
TRBV5-1	TRBJ2-1	CASSLARGLAGFEQFF
TRBV11-3	TRBJ2-1	CASSFLRWTGGGGNEQFF
TRBV10-3	TRBJ2-5	CAISDSGQETQYF
TRBV4-1	TRBJ2-5	CASSQAPRGGQGTQYF
TRBV6-2/TRBV6-3	TRBJ2-3	CASSDTGTDTQYF
TRBV28	TRBJ2-7	CASSSPAGSYDQYF
TRBV10-3	TRBJ2-1	CATGAGLDNEQFF